These T cell receptor beta chains were read from a single sample in a study of regulatory T cells in long-lasting Graves disease. TCRdb re-derived calls from the multiplex PCR reads in MiXCR, one entry per CDR3 protein. The table includes 450,000 or so distinct CDR3 sequences, approximately 23% detected once. Sample: peripheral blood mononuclear cells (PBMCs), taken when the disease was refractory, from a patient treated with antithyroid drugs. Source of these receptors: a female donor with Graves disease. Both conserved end residues are part of each CDR3. Fields, in order: CDR3 protein, CDR3 DNA, clone size, V gene, D gene, J gene. D genes are given only for firm matches. Where a row states a size, it is once, few, many or the class of an expanded clone; other rows omit it.

CDR3: CASSYSIPGYNSPLHF
DNA: TGTGCCAGCAGTTACTCGATACCGGGTTACAATTCACCCCTCCACTTT
size: many
V: TRBV6-5
D: .
J: TRBJ1-6

CDR3: CASSLRRLGGGETQYF
DNA: TGTGCCAGCAGCTTAAGGAGGCTAGGGGGAGGAGAGACCCAGTACTTC
size: many
V: TRBV7-2
D: .
J: TRBJ2-5

CDR3: CASTSQGLTGNTIYF
DNA: TGCGCCAGCACTTCACAGGGGCTGACTGGAAACACCATATATTTT
size: few
V: TRBV10-2
D: TRBD1
J: TRBJ1-3

CDR3: CALTRQIYGYTF
DNA: TGTGCCTTAACCCGACAGATCTATGGCTACACCTTC
size: .
V: TRBV30
D: .
J: TRBJ1-2

CDR3: CASRTVGDYGYTF
DNA: TGTGCCAGTAGGACCGTAGGGGACTATGGCTACACCTTC
size: many
V: TRBV19
D: .
J: TRBJ1-2

CDR3: CASSYVDQPQHF
DNA: TGTGCCAGCAGTTACGTAGATCAGCCCCAGCATTTT
size: many
V: TRBV6-2/TRBV6-3
D: .
J: TRBJ1-5

CDR3: CASSQIGAEAFF
DNA: TGTGCCAGCAGCCAGATCGGGGCGGAAGCTTTCTTT
size: .
V: TRBV27
D: .
J: TRBJ1-1

CDR3: CSARAGLPSYEQYF
DNA: TGCAGTGCGCGGGCGGGACTACCTTCCTACGAGCAGTACTTC
size: many
V: TRBV20-1
D: TRBD2
J: TRBJ2-7

CDR3: CASSHHPNTEAFF
DNA: TGTGCTAGCAGCCATCACCCGAACACTGAAGCTTTCTTT
size: .
V: TRBV7-7
D: .
J: TRBJ1-1

CDR3: CASSQGGNVLTF
DNA: TGTGCCAGCAGCCAAGGGGGTAACGTCCTGACTTTC
size: few
V: TRBV3-1
D: .
J: TRBJ2-6

CDR3: CASSREVAEKLFF
DNA: TGTGCCAGCAGCCGCGAGGTTGCCGAAAAACTGTTTTTT
size: few
V: TRBV7-2
D: .
J: TRBJ1-4

CDR3: CASSYTVTGGWYNEQFF
DNA: TGTGCCAGCAGCTATACAGTTACAGGGGGCTGGTACAATGAGCAGTTCTTC
size: .
V: TRBV28
D: TRBD1
J: TRBJ2-1

CDR3: CSARDRGRAGELFF
DNA: TGCAGTGCTAGAGATCGAGGAAGGGCCGGGGAGCTGTTTTTT
size: few
V: TRBV20-1
D: .
J: TRBJ2-2

CDR3: CASSSNFFQPQHF
DNA: TGTGCCAGCAGTTCCAATTTTTTTCAGCCCCAGCATTTT
size: .
V: TRBV27
D: .
J: TRBJ1-5

CDR3: CASKYSFGTPYGYTF
DNA: TGTGCCAGCAAGTATAGCTTCGGGACGCCTTATGGCTACACCTTC
size: many
V: TRBV6-1
D: .
J: TRBJ1-2

CDR3: CASSRTSLADTQYF
DNA: TGTGCCAGCAGCCGGACTAGCTTGGCAGATACGCAGTATTTT
size: .
V: TRBV11-2
D: TRBD2
J: TRBJ2-3

CDR3: CSAGGQSNTGELFF
DNA: TGCAGTGCTGGGGGACAGTCGAACACCGGGGAGCTGTTTTTT
size: few
V: TRBV20-1
D: TRBD1
J: TRBJ2-2

CDR3: CASSQVEGYTGELFF
DNA: TGTGCCAGCAGCCAAGTGGAGGGGTACACCGGGGAGCTGTTTTTT
size: few
V: TRBV3-1
D: .
J: TRBJ2-2

CDR3: CASRASGHNTEAFF
DNA: TGTGCCAGCAGGGCCTCGGGGCACAACACTGAAGCTTTCTTT
size: few
V: TRBV7-9
D: .
J: TRBJ1-1

CDR3: CASRFAQGGGTEAFF
DNA: TGCGCCAGCAGATTCGCACAGGGAGGAGGCACTGAAGCTTTCTTT
size: few
V: TRBV5-1
D: .
J: TRBJ1-1

CDR3: CASRSQPSYEQYF
DNA: TGTGCCAGCAGATCACAGCCCTCCTACGAGCAGTACTTC
size: many
V: TRBV12-3/TRBV12-4
D: .
J: TRBJ2-7

CDR3: CSARGLAGDPTFDTQYF
DNA: TGCAGTGCTAGAGGTCTAGCGGGGGACCCAACCTTCGATACGCAGTATTTT
size: .
V: TRBV20-1
D: TRBD2
J: TRBJ2-3

CDR3: CATSRGTSGRRDTQYF
DNA: TGTGCCACCAGCAGGGGGACTAGCGGGAGGAGGGATACGCAGTATTTT
size: few
V: TRBV15
D: TRBD2
J: TRBJ2-3

CDR3: CASRLEGKRTSNQPQHF
DNA: TGTGCCAGCAGATTAGAGGGGAAACGGACTAGCAATCAGCCCCAGCATTTT
size: many
V: TRBV6-1
D: .
J: TRBJ1-5

CDR3: CASRPPSGTGATGELFF
DNA: TGTGCCAGCAGGCCTCCTTCCGGGACAGGGGCGACCGGGGAGCTGTTTTTT
size: many
V: TRBV28
D: TRBD1
J: TRBJ2-2

CDR3: CASSLGQGGSNQPQHF
DNA: TGTGCCAGCTCGCTCGGACAGGGAGGGAGCAATCAGCCCCAGCATTTT
size: .
V: TRBV18
D: TRBD1
J: TRBJ1-5

CDR3: CATSNSLRLNEKLFF
DNA: TGTGCCACCAGCAACTCCCTCCGGCTAAATGAAAAACTGTTTTTT
size: few
V: TRBV15
D: .
J: TRBJ1-4

CDR3: CASLPRAPSGNTIYF
DNA: TGTGCCAGCCTCCCCCGGGCCCCCTCTGGAAACACCATATATTTT
size: few
V: TRBV7-3
D: .
J: TRBJ1-3

CDR3: CASSPGRRRDTEAFF
DNA: TGTGCCAGCAGCCCCGGTCGCAGAAGGGACACTGAAGCTTTCTTT
size: few
V: TRBV11-2
D: .
J: TRBJ1-1

CDR3: CASSWTAPRGYTF
DNA: TGTGCCAGCAGTTGGACAGCGCCCAGAGGCTACACCTTC
size: many
V: TRBV28
D: .
J: TRBJ1-2

CDR3: CASSQERGGTEAFF
DNA: TGTGCCAGCAGCCAGGAGAGGGGCGGCACTGAAGCTTTCTTT
size: many
V: TRBV7-2
D: .
J: TRBJ1-1